This T cell receptor (beta chain) originates from a study of cytotoxic CD8 clonotypes in ibrutinib-treated CLL. Overall study context: There were over nine relapsed/refractory patients and approximately 16 treatment-naive patients, and around 18 were IGHV unmutated.

Data came from immunoSEQ multiplex PCR; TCRdb stores just in-frame clones and leaves some out. The sample contains approximately 340,000 clones, around 66% of which appear only once. Findings of the study overall: Higher clonality was seen at ibrutinib response and a return toward baseline at progression.

A remark on this clone: Its specificity is unknown.

This CDR3 is 16 amino acids long. Trimming cost V 4 bases and J 2 bases; bases outside gene matches: 11. The germline V gene encodes CDR1 SGHRS and CDR2 YFSETQ. This clonotype was sampled from a human donor with chronic lymphocytic leukemia. This material consisted of PBMCs, taken after 36 months of ibrutinib treatment. The chain combines TRBV5-1 with TRBJ2-7; 8 bases align to TRBD1. CDR3 sequence (DNA): TGCGCCAGCAGCCAGGGGGGAGGACAGGGACCCTACGAGCAGTACTTC. Translation: CASSQGGGQGPYEQYF.